A single sample gave rise to the 29 T cell receptor beta chains below, sequenced in a study of technical replicates of blood from a handful of donors (dated by TCRdb to between 2016 and 2019). Libraries came from the immunoSEQ multiplex PCR assay. TCRdb retrieved this table from immuneACCESS and kept in-frame rearrangements only. Not all clones are present; in checked studies, unresolved V genes account for under half, and no reason is known for the remainder. This sample has about 57,000 clones in its table, and around 84% of those were observed once. Less than 6.5% of the sample comes from the top ten. Sequenced input: PBMCs. These receptors all stem from a human donor in good health. Some clones in this sample may be carry-over from other donors' samples.

This chain connects TRBV4-1 to TRBJ1-2, with D possibly being TRBD1 (6 bases). This CDR3 comprises 14 residues. The ends were cut back, 1 base at V and 4 bases at J, with 10 bases in the middle. CDR1 is MGHRA and CDR2 is YSYEKL in the germline V gene. CDR3 residues: CASSQGDRFYGYTF. The CDR3 coding sequence is TGCGCCAGCAGCCAAGGCGACAGGTTCTATGGCTACACCTTC.

The V call is TRBV15, the J call TRBJ2-7; D perhaps matches TRBD1 (6 bases). Trimming cost V 0 bases and J 1 base, with 10 bases left between them. Germline assignment: CDR1 LNHNV and CDR2 YYDKDF (reference sequence). The length of the CDR3 is 15 residues. Here the CDR3 DNA reads TGTGCCACCAGCAGAGATGGGGGCTCTTCCTACGAGCAGTACTTC. Translation gives CATSRDGGSSYEQYF.

The gene calls are TRBV27 and TRBJ2-7, with TRBD2 matching 8 bases. Germline V gene sequence: CDR1 MNHEY, CDR2 SMNVEV (reference sequence). Losses at the gene ends were 3 bases for V and 3 bases for J; bases not matched to a gene: 7. This CDR3 has 15 residues. The CDR3 nucleotides read TGTGCCAGCAGTTTCTCGGCGGGGGGCTTCTACGAGCAGTACTTC. This gives the protein CASSFSAGGFYEQYF.

V is TRBV5-4 and J is TRBJ2-5; 8 bases are shared with TRBD2. CDR3 length: 16 amino acids. Germline V gene data show CDR1 as SGHNT and CDR2 as YYREEE (reference sequence). V lost 2 bases and J lost 3; bases outside the gene matches: 9. This CDR3 is CASSFPRGGSEETQYF. DNA for the CDR3: TGTGCCAGCAGCTTTCCACGCGGGGGGTCCGAAGAGACCCAGTACTTC.

This chain joins TRBV5-1 and TRBJ2-3; 7 bases map to TRBD1. The CDR3 is 15 residues long. The germline gives CDR1 SGHRS, CDR2 YFSETQ. The ends lost 2 bases at V and 3 bases at J; junction bases unmatched: 6. The CDR3 DNA is TGCGCCAGCAGCTTTAAGACAGGGAGTACAGATACGCAGTATTTT. It translates to CASSFKTGSTDTQYF.

J is TRBJ1-2 and V is TRBV30; D is ambiguous. Germline CDR1 and CDR2: GTSNPN and SVGIG (reference sequence). The CDR3 has 12 residues. V was cut by 2 bases and J by 7 bases, with 11 bases left in between. CDR3 coding DNA: TGTGCCTGGAGTATCTCCGCGCGTGGCTACACCTTC. This encodes CAWSISARGYTF.

The chain has TRBV4-1 and TRBJ1-1; D not certain. This CDR3 has 15 amino acids. With 0 bases removed from V and 4 bases from J, the gap between germline ends came to 12 bases. Germline loops: CDR1 MGHRA, CDR2 YSYEKL. The CDR3 DNA is TGCGCCAGCAGCCAAGATCCCACTGATCGCACTGAAGCTTTCTTT. Translated, it gives CASSQDPTDRTEAFF.

The chain joins TRBV7-2 to TRBJ2-1; TRBD2 matches 13 bases. Germline assignment: CDR1 SGHTA and CDR2 FQGNSA. The CDR3 loop spans 17 amino acids. J was trimmed by 9 bases and V by 1 base; bases with no gene match: 9. As DNA, the CDR3 is TGTGCCAGCAGCTTAGTAAGGACTAGCGGGAGCGGCGGTGAGCAGTTCTTC. It is translated as CASSLVRTSGSGGEQFF.

The chain joins TRBV5-1 to TRBJ1-6; 10 nucleotides agree with TRBD1. J gave up 10 bases and V 3 bases, and 7 bases lay outside the gene matches. The CDR3 consists of 15 residues. Germline loops: CDR1 SGHRS, CDR2 YFSETQ. The CDR3 coding sequence is TGCGCCAGCAGCTCAGTTGGGGACAGGGGATCACCCCTCCACTTT. This gives the protein CASSSVGDRGSPLHF.

This chain connects TRBV9 to TRBJ2-7; 11 bases agree with TRBD1. Germline assignment: CDR1 SGDLS and CDR2 YYNGEE. This CDR3 comprises 14 residues. The V gene end was trimmed by 3 bases and the J gene end by 4 bases; junction bases not matched to a gene: 3. The CDR3 nucleotides read TGTGCCAGCAGCGCGGGACAGGGGGGATACGAGCAGTACTTC. Its protein is CASSAGQGGYEQYF.

The V gene is TRBV5-1, the J gene TRBJ2-3; possibly TRBD1 for D (5 bases). Trimming cost V 3 bases and J 0 bases, with 8 bases left between them. The CDR3 spans 14 residues. Germline assignment: CDR1 SGHRS and CDR2 YFSETQ. Here the CDR3 DNA reads TGCGCCAGCAGCTCAGGGTGGAGCACAGATACGCAGTATTTT. It encodes CASSSGWSTDTQYF.

The chain has TRBV19 and TRBJ1-2; D may be TRBD1 (6 bases). With 4 bases removed from V and 8 bases from J, the gap between germline ends came to 14 bases. The CDR3 sequence is 13 residues long. CDR1 and CDR2 from the germline V gene are LNHDA and SQIVND (reference sequence). The chain's CDR3 is CASSTGQPTGYTF. CDR3 nucleotide sequence: TGTGCCAGTAGTACGGGACAACCTACGGGCTACACCTTC.

This clone has only one observation. The rearrangement uses TRBV10-3 and TRBJ1-6; a weak D match, TRBD1 (5 bases). Trimming removed 6 bases from V and 0 bases from J, with 12 bases in between. The germline gives CDR1 ENHRY, CDR2 SYGVKD. This CDR3 has 16 amino acids. CDR3 bases: TGTGCCATCAGCGCTGGGGGGAGCTCCTATAATTCACCCCTCCACTTT. It codes for CAISAGGSSYNSPLHF.

The rearrangement joins TRBV7-2 to TRBJ1-5, with a possible D match to TRBD1 (5 bases). CDR1 and CDR2 from the germline V gene are SGHTA and FQGNSA. V was cut by 3 bases and J by 4 bases, with 7 bases left in between. CDR3 length: 13 amino acids. This chain's CDR3 is CASSFRTNQPQHF. The CDR3 bases are TGTGCCAGCAGCTTCCGGACAAATCAGCCCCAGCATTTT.

This chain connects TRBV7-9 to TRBJ1-6, with 8 bases fitting TRBD1. The CDR3 has 17 amino acids. V lost 5 bases and J lost 2; bases outside the gene matches: 8. Germline values: CDR1 SEHNR, CDR2 FQNEAQ (reference sequence). CDR3 residues: CASSRRQGMAYNSPLHF. The CDR3 DNA is TGTGCCAGCAGCCGCAGACAGGGGATGGCCTATAATTCACCCCTCCACTTT.

The rearrangement uses TRBV6-6 and TRBJ2-3, with D perhaps TRBD2 (5 bases). CDR1 and CDR2 from the germline V gene are MNHNY and SVGAGI (reference sequence). There are 13 residues in the CDR3. Trimming left V 2 bases short and J 11 bases short, with 14 bases between. CDR3 coding DNA: TGTGCCAGCAGTTACGACGGGCTTCGGGGGCAGTATTTT. Translation gives CASSYDGLRGQYF.

The V and J genes are TRBV2 and TRBJ2-2; 11 bases agree with TRBD2. The CDR3 length is 15 residues. The germline V gene has CDR1 SNHLY and CDR2 FYNNEI. J lost 5 bases, V lost 4 bases, and 3 bases had no gene match. The DNA for the CDR3 is TGTGCCAGCAGTGTAGCGGGAGGGGCGACCGGGGAGCTGTTTTTT. This sequence encodes CASSVAGGATGELFF.

The rearrangement links TRBV19 to TRBJ1-4, with 8 bases identical to TRBD1. Germline lookup yields CDR1 LNHDA and CDR2 SQIVND (reference sequence). V lost 7 bases and J lost 6; bases outside the gene matches: 4. The CDR3 runs 13 residues. CDR3 nucleotides: TGTGCCAGTAAGGACAGGGTGGATGAAAAACTGTTTTTT. This encodes CASKDRVDEKLFF. Filled out from reference TRBV19 and TRBJ1-4, the complete variable domain reads DGGITQSPKYLFRKEGQNVTLSCEQNLNHDAMYWYRQDPGQGLRLIYYSQIVNDFQKGDIAEGYSVSREKKESFPLTVTSAQKNPTAFYLCASKDRVDEKLFFGSGTQLSVL.

This clone has a single count. The rearrangement links TRBV14 to TRBJ2-1; 12 bases are shared with TRBD2. The CDR3 length is 16 residues. V lost 2 bases and J lost 8; bases outside the gene matches: 7. Germline-derived CDR1 and CDR2 are SGHDN and FVKESK. The CDR3 nucleotides read TGTGCCAGCAGCCAAAGACTAGCGGGAGTTAGCTATGAGCAGTTCTTC. Protein sequence: CASSQRLAGVSYEQFF.

J is TRBJ1-5 and V is TRBV5-8, with 8 bases identical to TRBD1. The germline V gene has CDR1 SGHTS and CDR2 YDEGEE. The CDR3 sequence is 17 residues long. V shed 4 bases, J shed 2 bases, and the junction held 11 bases outside the gene matches. The CDR3 DNA is TGTGCCAGCAGCCACCTTACGACAGGGGACGGCAATCAGCCCCAGCATTTT. Protein: CASSHLTTGDGNQPQHF.

This clone was seen more than once but under ten times. The V and J genes are TRBV2 and TRBJ1-3; D is unresolved. The CDR3 extends over 16 amino acids. Germline CDR1 SNHLY, CDR2 FYNNEI. Trimming took 8 bases from V and 0 from J, leaving 17 bases between them. CDR3 in DNA: TGTGCCAGCTGTTCCAGGCAGGAAACCTCTGGAAACACCATATATTTT. This sequence encodes CASCSRQETSGNTIYF.

The chain combines TRBV7-9 with TRBJ2-5; 7 bases are shared with TRBD2. The germline V gene has CDR1 SEHNR and CDR2 FQNEAQ (reference sequence). The CDR3 is 11 residues long. The ends lost 10 bases at V and 5 bases at J; junction bases unmatched: 4. CDR3 loop: CATLGGETQYF. As DNA, the CDR3 is TGTGCCACTCTGGGGGGGGAGACCCAGTACTTC.

The chain couples TRBV29-1 to TRBJ2-1; a possible D gene is TRBD2 (5 bases). Per the germline V gene, CDR1 is SQVTM and CDR2 is ANQGSEA. V shed 5 bases and J shed 5 bases, with 7 bases lying between them. This CDR3 is built from 11 residues. The CDR3 DNA follows: TGCAGCGTTACTAGGAACAATGAGCAGTTCTTC. This translates into CSVTRNNEQFF.

The genes are TRBV4-1 and TRBJ2-5, with TRBD1 identical over 7 bases. The CDR3 spans 16 residues. V trimming: 4 bases; J trimming: 4 bases; junction bases outside the gene matches: 12. The germline CDR1 and CDR2 sequences are MGHRA and YSYEKL. The CDR3: CASSLSLDRVRETQYF. The CDR3 DNA reads as TGCGCCAGCAGCCTTTCCCTCGACAGGGTTAGAGAGACCCAGTACTTC.

The J gene is TRBJ2-1, the V gene TRBV5-1; D may be TRBD2 (5 bases). Germline CDR1 is SGHRS and CDR2 is YFSETQ. V was pared by 4 bases and J by 10 bases, with 9 bases between. The CDR3 sequence is 11 residues long. CDR3: CASSLSGEQFF. The CDR3 coding sequence is TGCGCCAGCAGCCTGAGCGGAGAGCAGTTCTTC.

The rearrangement links TRBV7-2 to TRBJ2-7; TRBD1 might be the D (5 bases). The germline gives CDR1 SGHTA, CDR2 FQGNSA. Trimming stripped 3 bases from V and 2 bases from J, with 8 bases between. This CDR3 has 13 amino acids. The CDR3 nucleotides are TGTGCCAGCAGCTTCACAGGAACCTACGAGCAGTACTTC. Translation: CASSFTGTYEQYF.

The table lists this clone with a few counts. The J gene is TRBJ2-3, the V gene TRBV6-4; 7 bases are a match to TRBD2. V was clipped by 2 bases and J by 4 bases; unmatched bases: 3. This CDR3 contains 14 residues. In germline, CDR1 is MRHNA, CDR2 SNTAGT. The CDR3 DNA follows: TGTGCCAGCAGTGACGGCGGGAGTTCAGATACGCAGTATTTT. It is translated as CASSDGGSSDTQYF.

Here the CDR3 DNA reads TGCGCCAGCAGCCGGGTCGCGGATGGGAGGGAGACCCAGTACTTC. Translating it yields CASSRVADGRETQYF. The chain carries TRBV4-3 and TRBJ2-5; TRBD2 is a possible D gene (6 bases). CDR1 and CDR2 from the germline V gene are LGHNA and YSLEER. The CDR3 is 15 amino acids. Trimming shortened V by 4 bases and J by 5 bases, and 17 bases separated the two germline ends.

The chain is built from TRBV5-1 and TRBJ1-1; a possible D gene is TRBD1 (6 bases). V was clipped by 4 bases and J by 3 bases, with 22 bases between them. This CDR3 has 17 residues. Germline loops: CDR1 SGHRS, CDR2 YFSETQ. The CDR3 DNA reads as TGCGCCAGCAGCCACCTGCCCGGGGGGCCTCCGGACACTGAAGCTTTCTTT. It encodes CASSHLPGGPPDTEAFF.